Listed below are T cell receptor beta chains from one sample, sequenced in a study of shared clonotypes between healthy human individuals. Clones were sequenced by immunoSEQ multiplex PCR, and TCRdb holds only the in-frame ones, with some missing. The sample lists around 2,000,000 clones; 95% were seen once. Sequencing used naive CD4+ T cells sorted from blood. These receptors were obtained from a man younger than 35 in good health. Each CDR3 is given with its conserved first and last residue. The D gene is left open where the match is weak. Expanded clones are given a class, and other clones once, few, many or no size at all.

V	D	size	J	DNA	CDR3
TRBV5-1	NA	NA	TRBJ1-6	TGCGCCAGCCAGACCGGGACAAAAGATAATTCACCCCTCCACTTT	CASQTGTKDNSPLHF
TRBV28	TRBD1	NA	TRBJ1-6	TGTGCCAGCAATCCTCATGACAGGGGTAATTCACCCCTCCACTTT	CASNPHDRGNSPLHF
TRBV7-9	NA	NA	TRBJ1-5	TGTGCCAGCAGCTTAAATTCCGGGGTTGATCAGCCCCAGCATTTT	CASSLNSGVDQPQHF
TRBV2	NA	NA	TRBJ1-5	TGTGCCAGCAGTGAAGCGCCGGTACAGAGCAGTTATAGCAATCAGCCCCAGCATTTT	CASSEAPVQSSYSNQPQHF
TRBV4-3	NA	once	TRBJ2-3	TGCGCCAGCAGCCAAGATAGTCGGGCAGATACGCAGTATTTT	CASSQDSRADTQYF
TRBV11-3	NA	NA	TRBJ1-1	TGTGCCAGCAGCTTAGATGGGGGACCGAACACTGAAGCTTTCTTT	CASSLDGGPNTEAFF
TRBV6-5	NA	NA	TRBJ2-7	TGTGCCAGCAGTGGCCGCACCTACGAGCAGTACTTC	CASSGRTYEQYF
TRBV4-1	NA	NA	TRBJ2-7	TGCGCCAGCAGCCAAGCCGGGAAGGGGGTGGACTACGAGCAGTACTTC	CASSQAGKGVDYEQYF
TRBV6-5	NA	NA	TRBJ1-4	TGTGCCAGCAGTTCCTCGTACGCAACTAATGAAAAACTGTTTTTT	CASSSSYATNEKLFF
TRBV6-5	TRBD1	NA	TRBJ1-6	TGTGCCAGCTTGACAGGGAATTCACCCCTCCACTTT	CASLTGNSPLHF
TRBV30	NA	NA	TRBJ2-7	TGTGCCTGGAGTAACTGGTTCCACGAGCAGTACTTC	CAWSNWFHEQYF
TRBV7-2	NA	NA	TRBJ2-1	TGTGCCAGCAGCTTAGTTTGGAACAATGAGCAGTTCTTC	CASSLVWNNEQFF
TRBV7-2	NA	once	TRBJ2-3	TGTGCCAGCAGCTTAGAGTCGGCGGGCCCGCAGTATTTT	CASSLESAGPQYF
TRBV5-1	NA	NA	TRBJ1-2	TGCGCCAGCAGCCCCGGTCGCCTCTATGGCTACACCTTC	CASSPGRLYGYTF
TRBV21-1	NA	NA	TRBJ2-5	TGTGCCAGCAGCAAAGCGCAGATCGGGGAGACCCAGTACTTC	CASSKAQIGETQYF
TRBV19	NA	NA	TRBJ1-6	TGTGCCAGTACTCCGGGGGAGACCTATAATTCACCCCTCCACTTT	CASTPGETYNSPLHF
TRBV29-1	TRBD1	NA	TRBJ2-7	TGCAGCGTAGATGGACAGGGCTACGAGCAGTACTTC	CSVDGQGYEQYF
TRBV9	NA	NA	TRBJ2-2	TGTGCCAGCAGCGTAGACGCAGGGGAGTTTGCCGGGGAGCTGTTTTTT	CASSVDAGEFAGELFF
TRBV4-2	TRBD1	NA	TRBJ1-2	TGTGCCAGCAGCCTCCCGGGACAGGGGGCAACGAAGAACTATGGCTACACCTTC	CASSLPGQGATKNYGYTF
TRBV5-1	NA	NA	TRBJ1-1	TGCGCCAGCAGCTCCTTCGTAGAAACTGAAGCTTTCTTT	CASSSFVETEAFF
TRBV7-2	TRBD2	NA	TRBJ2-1	TGTGCCAGCAGCCCAGTGGTCCCTCTTAGCGGGAGACAATACAATGAGCAGTTCTTC	CASSPVVPLSGRQYNEQFF
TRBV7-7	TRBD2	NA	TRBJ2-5	TGTGCTAGCAGCCCTAGCGGGGGCGAGACCCAGTACTTC	CASSPSGGETQYF
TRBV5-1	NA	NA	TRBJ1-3	TGCGCCAGCAGCTTCGCAGGGTTTGAAAACACCATATATTTT	CASSFAGFENTIYF
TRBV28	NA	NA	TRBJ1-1	TGTGCCAGCAGTTGGGGGTCCTATAGGACTGAAGCTTTCTTT	CASSWGSYRTEAFF
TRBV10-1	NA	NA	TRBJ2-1	TGCGCCAGCAGTGATTATGTCCTGGGGGACAATGAGCAGTTCTTC	CASSDYVLGDNEQFF
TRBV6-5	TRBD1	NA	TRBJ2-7	TGTGCCAGCAGTGCGCCGGGACAGGGGGGGTACGAGCAGTACTTC	CASSAPGQGGYEQYF
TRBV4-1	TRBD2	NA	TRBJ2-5	TGCGCCAGCAGCCACCACCGACTAGCGGGGCCAGAAGAGACCCAGTACTTC	CASSHHRLAGPEETQYF
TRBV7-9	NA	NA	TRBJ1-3	TGTGCCAGCAGCCGGGCCTCCGCGGCAGGCCTTTCTGGAAACACCATATATTTT	CASSRASAAGLSGNTIYF
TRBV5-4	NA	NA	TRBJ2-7	TGTGCCAGCAGCGCGGATGCCCTTCTCTACGAGCAGTACTTC	CASSADALLYEQYF
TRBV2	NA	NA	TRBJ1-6	TGTGCCAGCAGACCCCGGACTGCCGATAATTCACCCCTCCACTTT	CASRPRTADNSPLHF
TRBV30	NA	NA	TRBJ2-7	TGTGCCTGGAGCGATATGGGGGGCTACGAGCAGTACTTC	CAWSDMGGYEQYF
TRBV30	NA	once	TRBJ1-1	TGTGCCTGGAGTTTAAGGGAACAGGAAGCTTTCTTT	CAWSLREQEAFF
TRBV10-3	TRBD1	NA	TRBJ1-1	TGTGCCATCAGTGCCCGGACAGGGGGTGTGGTACTTGACACTGAAGCTTTCTTT	CAISARTGGVVLDTEAFF
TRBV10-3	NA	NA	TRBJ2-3	TGTGCCATCAGTGAGCCGAAGGCTAGAGAAGATACGCAGTATTTT	CAISEPKAREDTQYF
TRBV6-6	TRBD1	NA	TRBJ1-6	TGTGCCAGCTTCCAGGGGGCTGATTCACCCCTCCACTTT	CASFQGADSPLHF
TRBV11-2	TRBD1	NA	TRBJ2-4	TGTGCCAGCAGCTTAGGGACAGGGGGTATAGCCAAAAACATTCAGTACTTC	CASSLGTGGIAKNIQYF
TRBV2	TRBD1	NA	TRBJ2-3	TGTGCCAGCAGTGTCAACGGACAGGGGGCGGGAGATACGCAGTATTTT	CASSVNGQGAGDTQYF
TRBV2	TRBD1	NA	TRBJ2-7	TGTGCCAGCTGGGACAGCTCCTACGAGCAGTACTTC	CASWDSSYEQYF
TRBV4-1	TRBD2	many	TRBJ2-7	TGCGCCAGCAGCCAAATACTAGCGGCCTCCTACGAGCAGTACTTC	CASSQILAASYEQYF
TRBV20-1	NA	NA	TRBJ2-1	TGCAGTGCTATGAAGACGGATGAGCAGTTCTTC	CSAMKTDEQFF
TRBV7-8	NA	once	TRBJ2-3	TGTGCCAGCAGCCAAAGCACAGATACGCAGTATTTT	CASSQSTDTQYF
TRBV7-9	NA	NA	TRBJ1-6	TGTGCCAGCAGCCTCCGTCCTGGGAAGGGCTATAATTCACCCCTCCACTTT	CASSLRPGKGYNSPLHF
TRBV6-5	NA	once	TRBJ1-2	TGTGCCAGCAGTTACTCCGACAGTTTACACTATGGCTACACCTTC	CASSYSDSLHYGYTF
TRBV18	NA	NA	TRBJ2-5	TGTGCCAGCTCACCATCCGAGACCCAGTACTTC	CASSPSETQYF
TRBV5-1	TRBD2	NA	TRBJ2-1	TGCGCCAGCAGCTTGGTAGCGGGGGAGCAGTTCTTC	CASSLVAGEQFF
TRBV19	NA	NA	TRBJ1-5	TGTGCCAGTAGTAACGACAGGAATCAGCCCCAGCATTTT	CASSNDRNQPQHF
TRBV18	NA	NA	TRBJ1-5	TGTGCCAGCTCACCGCAGGGAAATCAGCCCCAGCATTTT	CASSPQGNQPQHF
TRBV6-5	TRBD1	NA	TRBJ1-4	TGTGCCAGCAGTCTTGGGACAGCCGATAGTGAAAAACTGTTTTTT	CASSLGTADSEKLFF
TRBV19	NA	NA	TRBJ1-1	TGTGCCAGTAGTATCTTAGGGCAGAGCGACACTGAAGCTTTCTTT	CASSILGQSDTEAFF
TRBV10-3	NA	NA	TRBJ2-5	TGTGCCATCAGTGAGTGGGAAAGGAGGATCCAAGAGACCCAGTACTTC	CAISEWERRIQETQYF
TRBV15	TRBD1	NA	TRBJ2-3	TGTGCCACCAGCAGAACACCGGGACAGGGACCAGATACGCAGTATTTT	CATSRTPGQGPDTQYF